Given below is one T cell receptor (beta chain) in context. What this receptor recognizes is not known. Per-base qualities were not stored, and no clone one base away is much larger. Libraries were made using the immunoSEQ multiplex PCR assay. The multiplex PCR relied on a mix of 60 forward primers for TCR Vbeta segments and 13 reverse primers for TCR Jbeta segments. The CDR3 region of rearranged TCR beta genes was amplified from genomic DNA by a multiplex PCR assay. Amplified TCR beta libraries were sequenced as 87-base-pair reads on the Illumina HiSeq System. As for the authors' bioinformatics: In a later analysis, some 80 million unique TCR beta chains were counted across the approximately 670 repertoires, and roughly 10 million of these chains were shared by at least two donors. A nearest-neighbor algorithm error-corrected the raw reads and collapsed the reads into unique sequences, merging closely related sequences to remove PCR and sequencing errors. V, D and J gene segments were assigned by aligning CDR3 sequences to IMGT reference sequences. Each retained sequence needed at least a six-nucleotide match to both a V gene segment and a J gene segment. A rearrangement was called productive if the CDR3 had no stop codons and remained in frame with V and J, and every other rearrangement was called non-productive. CDR3 was defined according to IMGT convention as the region running from the second conserved V-encoded cysteine to the conserved J-encoded phenylalanine. Sequences without an unambiguous match to a single V gene segment were excluded from the earlier analysis of about 630 of the donors. In an earlier analysis of several hundred of the donors, V segments were called functional above 56.7% productive rearrangements and were called segregating when the between-donor standard deviation exceeded 5%. A statistical classification framework was developed to diagnose cytomegalovirus status using the catalog of TCR beta chain sequences. In a later analysis, TCR nucleotide sequences were compared against IMGT/GENE-DB human TR gene sequences so that V and J genes could be assigned. A later analysis assigned CDR3 sequences and most-parsimonious VDJ recombination scenarios with the TCRdist pipeline. In a later analysis, each TCR beta chain was defined by its CDR3 amino acid sequence together with its V-gene family, and reads lacking a unique V-gene family were excluded. To address suspected cross-contamination and a sequencing artifact, a later analysis removed roughly 580 highly shared, low-generation-probability nucleotide sequences. A later analysis calculated a clonal expansion index for each public chain from normalized within-repertoire ranks of inferred template counts. In a later analysis, generation probabilities were computed using a VDJ recombination model fitted to out-of-frame rearrangements, and the results were checked against IGoR. In a later analysis, TCR-TCR, TCR-HLA and TCR-CMV co-occurrence was scored with hypergeometric tests, and a repertoire-size bias correction was applied to TCR pairs. In a later analysis, false discovery rates were estimated by permuting HLA or CMV assignments 20 times. In a later analysis, co-occurring TCRs were grouped using DBSCAN, and TCRdist sequence similarity was added for clustering within HLA-allele-positive subsets. For co-occurrence clustering, repertoires with fewer than 30,000 or more than 120,000 public chains were excluded, along with five repertoires with anomalous nucleotide sharing. TCRdb's version of the immuneACCESS table is confined to in-frame rearrangements and falls short of the full clone set. An unresolved V gene accounts for under half of the shortfall where checked; the remainder is of unknown origin. V and J calls and clone size follow that table, whereas D and trimming were derived from the DNA. Here the sample has 150,000 to 200,000 clones; about four fifths occur a single time. The top ten clonotypes cover 4.5% to 7.5% of the sample.

These data come from a study of cytomegalovirus exposure and HLA in healthy donors (dated by TCRdb to the late 2010s). Background on the whole study: An earlier analysis of approximately 600 of the donors reported 250 to 350 Gb of sequence data and about 100 million unique TCR beta sequences from 150 million to 200 million T cells. On average, approximately 250,000 unique TCR beta nucleotide sequences were sequenced per donor among fewer than 500 genotyped donors of the cohort, with 15% to 20% of those sequences being non-productive. Of the roughly 400 genotyped donors, over 65% fell in the genetic ancestry cluster associated with self-reported Caucasian donors. To predict cytomegalovirus infection status, the study brought together high-throughput TCR immunosequencing, statistical association of individual TCRs with disease status, and machine learning. In addition to the first cohort of 650 to 750 subjects, a separate validation cohort of 120 different subjects was used. The study used immunosequencing to profile the T cell repertoires of 600 to 850 subjects and linked those repertoires to cytomegalovirus serostatus. The study aimed to test whether signatures of past pathogen exposure could be identified by cataloging public T cell receptors. A later genetic analysis took genome-wide SNP genotypes for about 55% of the roughly 700 donors and used that subset as a discovery cohort. Every repertoire in the discovery cohort had been generated on one and the same sequencing platform. To decide whether each TCR beta V gene segment behaved as functional or pseudogenic, an earlier analysis of fewer than 750 of the donors relied on high-throughput TCR beta sequencing. Both class I and class II loci were covered by HLA typing, at four-digit resolution. Alongside the repertoire data, information on donor age, sex, ethnicity and CMV serostatus was compiled. The number of donors typed differed by locus, with about 629-640 for A, B, C, DRB1 and DQB1, over 500 for DQA1, 600 to 610 for DPA1, and around 460 for DPB1. A later analysis re-examined previously published TCR beta repertoires from hundreds of donors and added high-resolution HLA genotyping to investigate patterns of TCR occurrence. Four to six DR-DQ haplotypes were handled as single units for association and clustering, since linkage in the cohort was strong. An early release covering roughly 640 HLA-typed donors comprised approximately 300 gigabases of sequencing data and around 86 million unique TCR sequences. Rather than drawing on any new phenotypic data, the later analysis identified candidate immune exposures from TCR beta sequences and the way those sequences occurred across donors.

The cohort comprised more than 550 healthy bone marrow donors. Cohort members were all nominally healthy when sampled, although unrecorded immune exposures were likely present. The donor was CMV seropositive and was included in the group of some 290 seropositive cohort members. A peripheral blood sample was collected from each donor, and TCR beta sequencing was performed on peripheral blood mononuclear cells. Genomic DNA extraction from the blood cell samples was performed with the Qiagen DNeasy Blood Extraction Kit. Study-wide conclusions, independent of this receptor: Sequencing depth was assumed to be roughly uniform across donors in the presence/absence analyses, though that assumption may not hold. At a false discovery rate of 0.05, a later analysis linked around 15,000 TCR beta sequences to specific HLA alleles. While some public TCRs were present in many individuals, most TCR sequences turned up only very rarely across donors. According to a later analysis, TCR association rates differed among HLA loci, with DRB1 alleles showing the most associated TCRs and HLA-C alleles showing the fewest. Linkage disequilibrium might explain the correlated functional status among segregating V segments, but an unknown experimental factor could not be excluded. The sequencing pipeline was judged likely to have produced a cluster of highly shared sequence variants as a technical artifact. The authors suggested that the approach could potentially be generalized to other disease states and immunological phenotypes. The study gave a list of about 170 TCR beta chains associated with cytomegalovirus. A later analysis found that HLA-associated TCR beta chains were more clonally expanded and had lower generation probabilities than equally common non-associated chains. The classifier was reported to diagnose cytomegalovirus status with high specificity and sensitivity in both the original and validation cohorts. Strong co-occurrence of HLA alleles, especially DR and DQ, made assigning TCR associations to individual alleles difficult. Because HLA typing was unavailable for some donors at each locus, only the typed subset was used in association tests. In a later analysis, most CMV-associated TCR beta chains were found to appear HLA-restricted, with HLA associations seemingly driven largely by CMV exposure. The cohort was sequenced for TCR beta chains only, and without alpha or paired-chain data the features that could be detected were limited. CMV serostatus was the only immune exposure information available for the cohort. A further reported finding was that TCR beta sequences accurately predicted the HLA-A and HLA-B alleles for most subjects in the first cohort. Because counts were too low, around 17 rarely observed V segments, including chromosome 9 orphons, were left out of the earlier analysis of approximately 500 of the donors. In an earlier analysis of several hundred of the donors, most TCR beta V segments were observed in productive rearrangements about 90% or about 30% of the time, broadly matching IMGT annotations. In a later genetic analysis, fewer N-insertions in productive TCRs were reported among donors in an Asian-associated ancestry cluster than the roughly 640-donor mean. In a later genetic analysis, a missense DCLRE1C variant was associated with V-gene and J-gene trimming of TCR beta chains, and the association was replicated in an independent cohort. In vitro tests confirmed that three of the cytomegalovirus-associated TCR beta chains recognize cytomegalovirus antigens. A later analysis reported that several top co-occurrence clusters appeared linked to parvovirus B19, influenza, CMV and Epstein-Barr virus.

The sequence derives from a woman aged 25 to 45 in good health and CMV-seropositive. Sequenced: PBMCs.

In nucleotides, the sequence is TGCGCCAGCGGCCGGGACAGGGCTACATATGGCTACACCTTC. Its coded protein is CASGRDRATYGYTF. The rearranged chain carries TRBV10-2 and TRBJ1-2, and 9 bases in between align with TRBD1. V ends up 8 bases short and J 5 bases short, with an unmatched junction base count of 9. Based on the germline V gene, the CDR1 and CDR2 sequences are WSHSY and SAAADI. The CDR3, cysteine through phenylalanine, is 14 amino acids long. Solely the CDR3 DNA is kept, with 42 bases framed from the first base.